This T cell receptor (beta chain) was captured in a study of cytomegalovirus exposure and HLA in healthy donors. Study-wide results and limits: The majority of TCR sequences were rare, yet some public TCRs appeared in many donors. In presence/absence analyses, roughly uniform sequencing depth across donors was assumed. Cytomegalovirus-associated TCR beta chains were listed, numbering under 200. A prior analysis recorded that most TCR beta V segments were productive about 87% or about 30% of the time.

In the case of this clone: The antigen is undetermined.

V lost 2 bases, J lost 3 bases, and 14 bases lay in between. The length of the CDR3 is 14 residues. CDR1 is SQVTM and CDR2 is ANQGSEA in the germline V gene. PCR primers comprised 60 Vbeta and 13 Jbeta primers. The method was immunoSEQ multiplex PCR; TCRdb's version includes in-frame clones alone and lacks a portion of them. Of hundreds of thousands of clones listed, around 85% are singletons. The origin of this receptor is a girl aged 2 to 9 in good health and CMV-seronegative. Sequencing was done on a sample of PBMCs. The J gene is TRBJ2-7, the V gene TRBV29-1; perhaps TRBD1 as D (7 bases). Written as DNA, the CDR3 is TGCAGCGTTGAACTGGCGGGACAGTTCTACGAGCAGTACTTC. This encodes CSVELAGQFYEQYF.